Listed below are T cell receptor beta chains from one sample, sequenced in a study of CD8+CD57+ T cells in acquired aplastic anemia. TCRdb re-called the reads through MiXCR, storing one row per CDR3 protein. The table lists a few hundred thousand distinct CDR3 sequences, roughly 34% of them singletons. Sequenced input: sorted CD4+, CD8+, or CD8+CD57+ T cells (not recorded which) from PBMCs. The receptors derive from a human donor with aplastic anemia. CDR3s include the opening cysteine and the closing phenylalanine or tryptophan. A D gene is named only where the DNA matches it firmly. Part of the rows lack a size; the others show once, few, many or a class for expanded clones.

TRBV19	NA	TRBD2	TRBJ2-4	TGTGCCAGTAGTATAGGGACTAGCGGGGGGGCCGTGGCCAAAAACATTCAGTACTTC	CASSIGTSGGAVAKNIQYF
TRBV19	NA	TRBD1	TRBJ2-2	TGTGCCAGTAGGTGGGGCCGGACAGGGTCGAGCACCGGGGAGCTGTTTTTT	CASRWGRTGSSTGELFF
TRBV19	NA	NA	TRBJ2-6	TGTGCCAGTAGTATAGCGGCGGGCGTGAGCTCTGGGGCCAGCGTCCTGACTTTC	CASSIAAGVSSGASVLTF
TRBV10-3	many	NA	TRBJ1-1	TGTGCCAACCCAAGGGACACTGAAGCTTTCTTT	CANPRDTEAFF
TRBV19	many	NA	TRBJ2-5	TGTGCCAGTAGTATCGAGGGGGGCCCGGGGGAGACCCAGTACTTC	CASSIEGGPGETQYF
TRBV5-1	few	NA	TRBJ1-3	TGCGCCAGCAGCTGGGAAGGCCTCTCTGGAAACACCATATATTTT	CASSWEGLSGNTIYF
TRBV9	few	TRBD1	TRBJ1-6	TGTGCCAGCAGCGTAGCTACAGGGGGTTCACCCCCCCACTTT	CASSVATGGSPPHF
TRBV24-1	NA	NA	TRBJ1-5	TGTGCCACCAGTAGTGTGACACTGAGCAATCAGCCCCAGCATTTT	CATSSVTLSNQPQHF
TRBV5-5	NA	NA	TRBJ2-1	TGTGCCAGCCTTACAGGTAACCTGAATGAGCAGTTCTTC	CASLTGNLNEQFF
TRBV24-1	NA	TRBD1	TRBJ2-7	TGTGCCACCAGTGACCACCGGACAGGGTTCTACGAGCAGTACTTC	CATSDHRTGFYEQYF
TRBV7-2	many	NA	TRBJ2-3	TGTGCCAGCAGCTTTCAAACGGGGCGAAGCACAGATACGCAGTATTTT	CASSFQTGRSTDTQYF
TRBV11-2	NA	NA	TRBJ2-2	TGTGCCAGCAGCTTAGGAACGCACCGTAACACCGGGGAGCTGTTTTTT	CASSLGTHRNTGELFF
TRBV28	NA	NA	TRBJ1-6	TGTGCCAGCAGTTTACCTGACAGGCCAGATTCACCCCTCCACTTT	CASSLPDRPDSPLHF
TRBV24-1	few	NA	TRBJ2-7	TGTGCCACCAGTGAGGAAGCTTCTCGCGAGCAGTACTTC	CATSEEASREQYF
TRBV27	few	NA	TRBJ1-2	TGTGCCAGCAGGAAGTGGGGCTATGGCTACACCTTC	CASRKWGYGYTF
TRBV19	many	NA	TRBJ1-5	TGTGCCAGTACTCCCCAGGCGGCCTCTAGCAATCAGCCCCAGCATTTT	CASTPQAASSNQPQHF
TRBV15	NA	TRBD2	TRBJ2-7	TGTGCCACCAGCAGAGATCGGCTAGCGGGAGGTCCCTACGAGCAGTACTTC	CATSRDRLAGGPYEQYF
TRBV10-3	NA	NA	TRBJ2-7	TGTGCCATCAGTGACGGGCCAGGGTCCTACGAGCAGTACTTC	CAISDGPGSYEQYF
TRBV2	many	NA	TRBJ2-2	TGTGCCAGCAGCGATAACACCGGGGAGCTGTTTTTT	CASSDNTGELFF
TRBV24-1	once	TRBD1	TRBJ1-3	TGTGCCAGCAGTTTGTGGACAGGGAACACCATATATTTT	CASSLWTGNTIYF
TRBV2	many	NA	TRBJ1-2	TGTGCCAGCAGTCTACAGGGCTATGGCTACACCTTC	CASSLQGYGYTF
TRBV24-1	NA	NA	TRBJ2-1	TGTGCCACCAGTGGGTCGGACCCGAGCTCCTACAATGAGCAGTTCTTC	CATSGSDPSSYNEQFF
TRBV20-1	few	TRBD1	TRBJ1-1	TGCAGTGCTAGAGAGCCAGGGGGCACTGAAGCTTTCTTT	CSAREPGGTEAFF
TRBV20-1	NA	TRBD1	TRBJ2-2	TGCAGTGCTCCTTCCGGGACAGGGAACATCGGGGAGCTGTTTTTT	CSAPSGTGNIGELFF
TRBV19	few	NA	TRBJ1-6	TGTGCCAGTAGTTCCGGACATCCTTCAAGCTCCTATAATTCACCCCTCCACTTT	CASSSGHPSSSYNSPLHF
TRBV11-1	NA	NA	TRBJ2-7	TGTGCCAGCAGCCCCCCCCTGGGGTCATCGAGCTCCTACGAGCAGTACTTC	CASSPPLGSSSSYEQYF
TRBV2	NA	NA	TRBJ2-7	TGTGCCAGCAGTGGTGGGGCCAGCGGTAGCGAGCAGTACTTC	CASSGGASGSEQYF
TRBV11-3	many	NA	TRBJ1-2	TGTGCCAGCAGCTTAGTTGTGGTTTCGCGTGGCTACACCTTC	CASSLVVVSRGYTF
TRBV7-3	many	TRBD1	TRBJ2-3	TGTGCCAGCAGCCTCGGGACAGGGGCCACAGATACGCAGTATTTT	CASSLGTGATDTQYF
TRBV25-1	medium-sized	TRBD2	TRBJ2-7	TGTGCCAGCAGTGATGCCCTAGCGGGAGCCGAGCAGTACTTC	CASSDALAGAEQYF
TRBV5-1	few	NA	TRBJ1-2	TGCGCCAGCAGCATAGCGTCGGGACCCAAATCTGGCTACACCTTC	CASSIASGPKSGYTF
TRBV6-2/TRBV6-3	NA	NA	TRBJ1-6	TGTGCCAGCAGTTACTCCTTCCCTGGGGGGAATAGTTCACCCCTCCACTTT	CASSYSFPGGNSSPLHF
TRBV19	NA	NA	TRBJ1-2	TGTGCCAGTATGGATATGGGCGTCGCCTTCTATGGCTACACCTTC	CASMDMGVAFYGYTF
TRBV2	NA	TRBD1	TRBJ2-4	TGTGCCAGCAGTCCAGACAGGGGGTCGAACATTCAGTACTTC	CASSPDRGSNIQYF
TRBV3-1	NA	TRBD1	TRBJ1-5	TGTGCCAGCAGCCAGCACGGGACAGGGGTTCAGCCCCAGCATTTT	CASSQHGTGVQPQHF
TRBV6-2/TRBV6-3	NA	TRBD1	TRBJ1-6	TGTGCCATCGACGGGGGACAGGGCAATTCACCCCTCCACTTT	CAIDGGQGNSPLHF
TRBV20-1	many	NA	TRBJ2-5	TGCAGTGCTAGACAGGTCCAAGAGACCCAGTACTTC	CSARQVQETQYF